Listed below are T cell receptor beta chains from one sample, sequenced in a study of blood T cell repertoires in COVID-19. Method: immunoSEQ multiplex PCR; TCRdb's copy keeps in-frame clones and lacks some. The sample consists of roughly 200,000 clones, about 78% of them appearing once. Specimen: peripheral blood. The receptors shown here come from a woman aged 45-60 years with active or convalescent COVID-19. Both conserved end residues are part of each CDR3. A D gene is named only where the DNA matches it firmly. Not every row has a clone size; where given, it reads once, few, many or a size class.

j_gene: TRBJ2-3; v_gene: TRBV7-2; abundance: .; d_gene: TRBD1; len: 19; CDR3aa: CASRPRDRGKGRDTDTQYF; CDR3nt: TGTGCCAGCAGACCACGTGACAGGGGCAAAGGGAGAGACACAGATACGCAGTATTTT
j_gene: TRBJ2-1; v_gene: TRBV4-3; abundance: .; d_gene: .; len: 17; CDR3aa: CASSQSPTGQTDNEQFF; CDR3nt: TGCGCCAGCAGCCAAAGCCCTACAGGACAGACAGACAATGAGCAGTTCTTC
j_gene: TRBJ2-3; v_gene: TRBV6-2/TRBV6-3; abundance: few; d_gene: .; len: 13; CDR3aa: CASSYTLPGRQYF; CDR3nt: TGTGCCAGCAGTTACACCCTCCCGGGGAGGCAGTATTTT
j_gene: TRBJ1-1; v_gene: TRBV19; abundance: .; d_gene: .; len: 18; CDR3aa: CASSITPGAIGRGTEAFF; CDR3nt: TGTGCCAGTAGTATTACCCCGGGGGCGATTGGGAGGGGGACTGAAGCTTTCTTT
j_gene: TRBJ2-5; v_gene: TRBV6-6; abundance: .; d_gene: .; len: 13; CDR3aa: CASNTRQGETQYF; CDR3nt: TGTGCCAGCAATACCCGGCAGGGAGAGACCCAGTACTTC
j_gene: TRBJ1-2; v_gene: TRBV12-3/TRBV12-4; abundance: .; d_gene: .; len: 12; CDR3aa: CASSFQGFGYTF; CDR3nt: TGTGCCAGCAGTTTCCAGGGATTTGGCTACACCTTC
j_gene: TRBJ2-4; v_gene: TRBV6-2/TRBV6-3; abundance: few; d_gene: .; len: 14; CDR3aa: CASSKGSVKNIQYF; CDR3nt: TGTGCCAGCAGTAAAGGTAGCGTCAAAAACATTCAGTACTTC
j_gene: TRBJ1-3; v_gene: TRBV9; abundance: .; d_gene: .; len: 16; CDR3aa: CASSVESGTTGNTIYF; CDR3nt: TGTGCCAGCAGCGTAGAGTCCGGGACAACTGGAAACACCATATATTTT
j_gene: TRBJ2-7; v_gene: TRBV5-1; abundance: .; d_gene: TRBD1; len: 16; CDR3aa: CASSQGDRQPSYEQYF; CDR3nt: TGCGCCAGCAGCCAAGGGGACAGGCAGCCCTCCTACGAGCAGTACTTC
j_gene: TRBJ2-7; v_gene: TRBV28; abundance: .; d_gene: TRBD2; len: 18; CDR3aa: CASSFWTSGGRYSYEQYF; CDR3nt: TGTGCCAGCAGTTTTTGGACTAGCGGGGGCCGATACTCCTACGAGCAGTACTTC
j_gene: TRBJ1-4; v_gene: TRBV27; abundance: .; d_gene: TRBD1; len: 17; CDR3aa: CASSSHGTGTGNEKLFF; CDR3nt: TGTGCCAGCAGTTCTCACGGAACCGGGACAGGGAATGAAAAACTGTTTTTT
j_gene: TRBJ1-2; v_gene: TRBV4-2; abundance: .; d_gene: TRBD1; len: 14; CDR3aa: CASSQATGNYGYTF; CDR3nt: TGTGCCAGCAGCCAGGCGACAGGGAACTATGGCTACACCTTC
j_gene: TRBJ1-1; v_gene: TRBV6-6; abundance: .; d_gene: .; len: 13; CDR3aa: CASSYLSGNEAFF; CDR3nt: TGTGCCAGCAGTTACCTTTCGGGGAATGAAGCTTTCTTT
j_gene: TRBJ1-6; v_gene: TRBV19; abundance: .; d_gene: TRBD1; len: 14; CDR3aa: CASSMTGAGAPLHF; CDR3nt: TGTGCCAGTAGTATGACAGGGGCAGGCGCACCCCTCCACTTT
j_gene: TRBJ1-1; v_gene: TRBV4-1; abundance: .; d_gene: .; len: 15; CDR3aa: CASSQERTPGTEAFF; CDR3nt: TGCGCCAGCAGCCAAGAGCGGACACCCGGCACTGAAGCTTTCTTT
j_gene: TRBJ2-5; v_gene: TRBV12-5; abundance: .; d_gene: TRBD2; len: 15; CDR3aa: CASGELAGSGGTQYF; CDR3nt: TGTGCTAGTGGTGAACTAGCGGGGAGTGGTGGAACCCAGTACTTC
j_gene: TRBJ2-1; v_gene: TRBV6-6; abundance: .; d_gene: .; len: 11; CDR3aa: CASTLYNEQFF; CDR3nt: TGTGCCAGCACTTTGTACAATGAGCAGTTCTTC
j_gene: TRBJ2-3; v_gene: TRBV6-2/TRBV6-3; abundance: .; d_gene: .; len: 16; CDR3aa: CASSYFPGVIGDTQYF; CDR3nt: TGTGCCAGCAGTTACTTCCCAGGGGTTATAGGAGATACGCAGTATTTT
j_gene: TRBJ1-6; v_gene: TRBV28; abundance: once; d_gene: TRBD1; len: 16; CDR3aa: CASSLKTGRGNSPLHF; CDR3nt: TGTGCCAGCAGTTTAAAGACAGGGCGGGGTAATTCACCCCTCCACTTT
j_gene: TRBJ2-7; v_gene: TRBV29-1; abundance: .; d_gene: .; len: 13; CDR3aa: CSATVGRAYEQYF; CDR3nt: TGCAGCGCCACCGTGGGCAGGGCCTACGAGCAGTACTTC
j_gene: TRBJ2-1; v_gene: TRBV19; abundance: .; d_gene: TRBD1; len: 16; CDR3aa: CASRPPGQAPYNEQFF; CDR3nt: TGTGCCAGTAGACCTCCGGGACAGGCCCCCTACAATGAGCAGTTCTTC
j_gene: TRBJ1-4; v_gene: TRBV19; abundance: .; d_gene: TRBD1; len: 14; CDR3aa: CASSIDRANEKLFF; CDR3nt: TGTGCCAGTAGTATCGACAGGGCGAATGAAAAACTGTTTTTT
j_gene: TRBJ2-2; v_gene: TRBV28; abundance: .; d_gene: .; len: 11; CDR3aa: CASTQGWELFF; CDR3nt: TGTGCCAGCACCCAGGGGTGGGAGCTGTTTTTT
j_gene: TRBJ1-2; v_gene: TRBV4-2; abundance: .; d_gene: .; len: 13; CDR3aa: CASSQPRGGGYTF; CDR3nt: TGTGCCAGCAGCCAACCCAGGGGCGGCGGCTACACCTTC
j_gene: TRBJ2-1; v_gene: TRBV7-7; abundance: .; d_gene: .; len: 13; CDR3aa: CASSSRSDNEQFF; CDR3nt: TGTGCTAGCAGCTCCCGGTCCGACAATGAGCAGTTCTTC
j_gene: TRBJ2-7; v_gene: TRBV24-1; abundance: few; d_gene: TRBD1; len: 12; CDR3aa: CATEGSGGEQYF; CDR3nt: TGTGCCACCGAGGGCTCAGGGGGCGAGCAGTACTTC
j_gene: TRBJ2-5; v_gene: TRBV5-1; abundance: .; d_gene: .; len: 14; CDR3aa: CASNVRGTTETQYF; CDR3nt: TGCGCCAGCAACGTAAGGGGGACAACGGAGACCCAGTACTTC
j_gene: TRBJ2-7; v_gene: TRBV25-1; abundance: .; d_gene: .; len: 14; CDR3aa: CASPGKGGSYEQYF; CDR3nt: TGTGCCAGCCCTGGTAAAGGCGGCTCCTACGAGCAGTACTTC
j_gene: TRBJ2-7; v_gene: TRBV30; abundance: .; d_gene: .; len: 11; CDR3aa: CARQTGYEQYF; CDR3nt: TGTGCCCGGCAGACGGGCTACGAGCAGTACTTC
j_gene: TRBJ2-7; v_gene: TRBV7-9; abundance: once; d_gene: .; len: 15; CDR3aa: CASSLVGAEVGEQYF; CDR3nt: TGTGCCAGCAGCTTAGTGGGGGCGGAGGTGGGCGAGCAGTACTTC
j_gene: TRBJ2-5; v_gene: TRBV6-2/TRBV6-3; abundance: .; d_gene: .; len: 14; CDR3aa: CASSGAGPVGTQYF; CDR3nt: TGTGCCAGCAGCGGGGCGGGACCGGTAGGGACCCAGTACTTC
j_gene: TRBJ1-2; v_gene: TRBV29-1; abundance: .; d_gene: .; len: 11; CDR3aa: CSAQGHYGYTF; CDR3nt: TGCAGCGCTCAGGGCCACTATGGCTACACCTTC
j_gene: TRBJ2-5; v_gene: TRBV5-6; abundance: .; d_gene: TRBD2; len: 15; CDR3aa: CASSLYAGGHKTQYF; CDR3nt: TGTGCCAGCAGCTTGTACGCGGGGGGGCATAAGACCCAGTACTTC
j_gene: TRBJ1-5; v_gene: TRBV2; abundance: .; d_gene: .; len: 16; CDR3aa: CASSYREIGPNQPQHF; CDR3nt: TGTGCCAGCAGCTACAGGGAAATCGGCCCCAATCAGCCCCAGCATTTT
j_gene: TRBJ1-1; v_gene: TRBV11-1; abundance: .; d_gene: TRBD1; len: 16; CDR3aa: CASSLAGTGRNTEAFF; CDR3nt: TGTGCCAGCAGCTTAGCCGGGACAGGGAGGAACACTGAAGCTTTCTTT
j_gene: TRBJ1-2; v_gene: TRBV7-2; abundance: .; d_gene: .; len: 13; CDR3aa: CASRQESGYGYTF; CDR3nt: TGTGCCAGCAGACAGGAAAGTGGTTATGGCTACACCTTC
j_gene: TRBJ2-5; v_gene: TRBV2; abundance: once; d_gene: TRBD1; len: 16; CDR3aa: CASSLQGTGGEETQYF; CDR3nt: TGTGCCAGCAGTCTTCAGGGGACAGGGGGCGAAGAGACCCAGTACTTC
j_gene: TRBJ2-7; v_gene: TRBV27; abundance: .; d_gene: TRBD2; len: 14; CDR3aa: CASSLRREYVEQYF; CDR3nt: TGTGCCAGCAGTTTACGGCGGGAGTATGTCGAGCAGTACTTC
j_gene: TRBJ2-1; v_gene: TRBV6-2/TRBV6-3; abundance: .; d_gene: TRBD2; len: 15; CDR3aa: CASSKAGRTYNEQFF; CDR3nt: TGTGCCAGCAGCAAGGCCGGGAGGACCTACAATGAGCAGTTCTTC
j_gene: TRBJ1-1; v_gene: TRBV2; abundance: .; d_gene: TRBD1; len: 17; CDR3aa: CASSDWGTGEENTEAFF; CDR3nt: TGTGCCAGCAGTGATTGGGGGACAGGGGAGGAAAACACTGAAGCTTTCTTT